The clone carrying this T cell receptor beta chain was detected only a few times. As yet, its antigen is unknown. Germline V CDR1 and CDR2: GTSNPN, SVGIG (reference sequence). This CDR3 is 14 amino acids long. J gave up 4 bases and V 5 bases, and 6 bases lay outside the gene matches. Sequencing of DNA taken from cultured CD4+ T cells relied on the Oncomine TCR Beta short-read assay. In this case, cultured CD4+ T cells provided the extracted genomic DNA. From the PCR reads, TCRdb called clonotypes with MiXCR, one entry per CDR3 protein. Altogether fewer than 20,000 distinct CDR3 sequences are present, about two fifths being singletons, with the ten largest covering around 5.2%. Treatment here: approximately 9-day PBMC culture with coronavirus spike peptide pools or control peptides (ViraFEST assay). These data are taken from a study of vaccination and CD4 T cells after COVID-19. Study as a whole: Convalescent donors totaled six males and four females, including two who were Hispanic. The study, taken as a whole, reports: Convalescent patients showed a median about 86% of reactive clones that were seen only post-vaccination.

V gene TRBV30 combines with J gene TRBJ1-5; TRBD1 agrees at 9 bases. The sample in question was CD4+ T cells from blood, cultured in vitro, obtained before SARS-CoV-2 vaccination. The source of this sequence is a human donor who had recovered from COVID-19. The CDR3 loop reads CAWSGTGFNQPQHF. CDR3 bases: TGTGCCTGGTCCGGGACAGGGTTTAATCAGCCCCAGCATTTT.